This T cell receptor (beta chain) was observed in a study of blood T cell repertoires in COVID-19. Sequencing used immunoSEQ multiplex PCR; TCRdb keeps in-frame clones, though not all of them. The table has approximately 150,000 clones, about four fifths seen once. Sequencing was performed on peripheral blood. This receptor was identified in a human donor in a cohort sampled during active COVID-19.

CDR3 DNA: TGTGCCAGCAGTAATCAGCCAAACAGGGGTGGTGACAATCAGCCCCAGCATTTT. This gives the protein CASSNQPNRGGDNQPQHF. The chain links TRBV28 to TRBJ1-5, with 7 bases matching TRBD1. This CDR3 comprises 18 residues. Germline CDR1 is MDHEN and CDR2 is SYDVKM. V trimming: 5 bases; J trimming: 3 bases; junction bases outside the gene matches: 16.